This passage covers 9 T cell receptor beta chains from one sample sequenced in a study of cytomegalovirus exposure and HLA in healthy donors. Researchers ran the PCR with 60 Vbeta and 13 Jbeta primers. TCRdb's table, derived via immunoSEQ multiplex PCR, lists solely in-frame clones and lacks some. Of about 130,000 clones listed, approximately 80% are singletons. Sequenced sample: PBMCs. Receptors originate from a female donor in good health and CMV-seropositive.

The rearrangement uses TRBV18 and TRBJ2-1; 7 positions match TRBD1. Looked up from germline, CDR1 is KGHSH and CDR2 is LQKENI. V shed 1 base, J shed 6 bases, and the junction held 15 bases outside the gene matches. The CDR3 covers 18 residues. This CDR3 reads CASSPLRDRARLGNEQFF. Here the CDR3 DNA reads TGTGCCAGCTCACCACTTAGAGACAGGGCACGGCTCGGCAATGAGCAGTTCTTC.

J is TRBJ2-5 and V is TRBV5-5, with 9 bases matching TRBD2. With V trimmed by 1 base and J by 5 bases, 6 bases remained unmatched. CDR3 length: 15 amino acids. CDR1 is SGHKS, CDR2 YYEKEE, per germline (reference sequence). This CDR3 is CASSLMSAGGETQYF. The CDR3 coding sequence is TGTGCCAGCAGCTTGATGTCGGCGGGGGGGGAGACCCAGTACTTC.

The chain combines TRBV6-1 with TRBJ1-2; D gene unclear. In germline, CDR1 is MNHNS, CDR2 SASEGT. CDR3 size: 14 residues. V was shortened by 2 bases and J by 0 bases, with 7 bases between the two germline ends. The CDR3 DNA reads TGTGCCAGCAGTGAAAGCGACTCTAACTATGGCTACACCTTC. This sequence encodes CASSESDSNYGYTF.

The rearrangement uses TRBV5-1 and TRBJ2-2, with a weak D call TRBD2 (6 bases). CDR1 SGHRS and CDR2 YFSETQ come from the germline V gene. This CDR3 is built from 12 residues. The V gene lost 6 bases and the J gene lost 6 bases, with 9 bases spanning the gap. CDR3 in amino acids: CASNLASGELFF. The DNA for the CDR3 is TGCGCCAGCAACCTAGCGTCCGGGGAGCTGTTTTTT.

CDR3 bases: TGTGCCAGCAGGGGACAGCAAGAGACCCAGTACTTC. The encoded protein is CASRGQQETQYF. The rearrangement links TRBV2 to TRBJ2-5, with 7 bases lining up with TRBD1. The V gene's germline CDR1 is SNHLY and CDR2 FYNNEI. V trimming: 6 bases; J trimming: 2 bases; junction bases outside the gene matches: 0. The CDR3 extends over 12 amino acids.

This clone has just a few counts. The gene calls are TRBV7-6 and TRBJ2-5; TRBD1 agrees at 7 bases. Per the germline V gene, CDR1 is SGHVS and CDR2 is FNYEAQ. The CDR3 is 15 residues long. Germline trimming cut 0 bases from V and 5 bases from J; bases unmatched to any gene: 6. The CDR3 DNA is TGTGCCAGCAGCTTAGCAAACAGGGGTTGGGAGACCCAGTACTTC. Amino acid sequence: CASSLANRGWETQYF.

V gene TRBV6-1 combines with J gene TRBJ2-1; TRBD2 matches 9 bases. The CDR3 covers 14 residues. The V gene end was trimmed by 7 bases and the J gene end by 7 bases; junction bases not matched to a gene: 8. The V gene's germline CDR1 is MNHNS and CDR2 SASEGT. The CDR3 sequence: CASTSGASRNEQFF. The CDR3 nucleotides are TGTGCCAGCACTAGCGGGGCGTCGCGGAATGAGCAGTTCTTC.

The chain is built from TRBV6-5 and TRBJ1-2, with a tentative D call TRBD1 (5 bases). The V and J ends lost 1 base and 1 base respectively, with 7 bases between them. The V gene's germline CDR1 is MNHEY and CDR2 SVGAGI. There are 14 residues in the CDR3. The CDR3: CASSYFRGNYGYTF. CDR3 sequence (DNA): TGTGCCAGCAGTTACTTTAGGGGTAACTATGGCTACACCTTC.

In DNA, the CDR3 is TGTGCCAGCAGCCCTCATTCCGGGACTAGCGGATACAATGAGCAGTTCTTC. It yields the protein CASSPHSGTSGYNEQFF. The J gene is TRBJ2-1, the V gene TRBV7-9; 11 bases map to TRBD2. CDR1 and CDR2 (germline): SEHNR, FQNEAQ (reference sequence). Germline trimming cut 5 bases from V and 4 bases from J; bases unmatched to any gene: 10. The CDR3 is made up of 17 amino acids.